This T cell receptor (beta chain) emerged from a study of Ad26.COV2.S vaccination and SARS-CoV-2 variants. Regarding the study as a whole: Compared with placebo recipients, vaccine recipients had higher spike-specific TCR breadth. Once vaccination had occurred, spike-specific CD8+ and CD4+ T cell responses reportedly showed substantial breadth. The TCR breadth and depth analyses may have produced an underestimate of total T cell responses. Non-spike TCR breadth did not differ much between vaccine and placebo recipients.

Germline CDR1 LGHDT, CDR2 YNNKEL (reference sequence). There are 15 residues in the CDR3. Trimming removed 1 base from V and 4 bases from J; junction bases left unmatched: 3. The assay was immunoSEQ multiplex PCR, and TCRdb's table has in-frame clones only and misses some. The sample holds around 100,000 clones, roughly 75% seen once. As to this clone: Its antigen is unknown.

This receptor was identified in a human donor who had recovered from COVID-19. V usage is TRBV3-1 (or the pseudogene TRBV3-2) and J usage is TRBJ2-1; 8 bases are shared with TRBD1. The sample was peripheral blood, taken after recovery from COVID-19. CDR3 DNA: TGTGCCAGCAGCCAAGGCGGGACAGGATACAATGAGCAGTTCTTC. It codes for CASSQGGTGYNEQFF.